The 25 T cell receptor beta chains presented below share a single source sample, sequenced in a study of memory CD4+ T cells and cytomegalovirus serostatus. Profiling relied on immunoSEQ multiplex PCR, and the TCRdb table lists in-frame clones only, not all of them. The data show some 50,000 clones, around four fifths seen once. Single viable CD3+CD4+CD8-CD45RO+ cells were sorted as the memory CD4+ T cells. Specimen: memory CD4+ T cells from blood. Every receptor here comes from an adult in good health and CMV-seropositive.

The chain combines TRBV4-2 with TRBJ2-5; 9 positions agree with TRBD2. CDR1 is LGHNA, CDR2 YNFKEQ, per germline. This CDR3 region has 16 residues. J lost 5 bases, V lost 5 bases, and 12 bases had no gene match. This chain's CDR3 is CASSSQDPSGIETQYF. CDR3 coding DNA: TGTGCCAGCAGCAGCCAAGATCCTAGCGGGATCGAGACCCAGTACTTC.

This rearrangement joins TRBV19 to TRBJ1-4, with D perhaps TRBD1 (6 bases). Germline V gives CDR1 LNHDA, CDR2 SQIVND (reference sequence). V gave up 5 bases and J gave up 5 bases, with 15 bases separating them. The CDR3 totals 15 residues. CDR3 nucleotides: TGTGCCAGTAGTTCAAGGACAGCGAGAAATGAAAAACTGTTTTTT. Translated: CASSSRTARNEKLFF.

The gene calls are TRBV19 and TRBJ1-4, with D perhaps TRBD1 (5 bases). Between the trimmed V and J ends, which lost 9 bases and 6 bases, there was a span of 14 bases. Germline loops: CDR1 LNHDA, CDR2 SQIVND (reference sequence). CDR3 length: 13 residues. This CDR3 is CASRQPGDEKLFF. The CDR3 bases are TGTGCCAGCCGACAGCCTGGTGATGAAAAACTGTTTTTT.

The chain carries TRBV15 and TRBJ2-5; no reliable D call. This CDR3 is 14 amino acids long. V was clipped by 3 bases and J by 3 bases, with 11 bases between them. Germline lookup yields CDR1 LNHNV and CDR2 YYDKDF (reference sequence). For the CDR3, the DNA is TGTGCCACCAGCAGCGGGCCCCCAGAAGAGACCCAGTACTTC. Amino acid sequence: CATSSGPPEETQYF.

This clone was counted between two and nine times. CDR3 protein: CASSQEYISYTQYF. The DNA of the CDR3 is TGCGCCAGCAGTCAGGAGTACATCAGTTATACGCAGTATTTT. The chain is built from TRBV10-2 and TRBJ2-3; D uncertain. The CDR3 has 14 amino acids. Trimming stripped 5 bases from V and 7 bases from J, with 16 bases between. Germline CDR1 is WSHSY and CDR2 is SAAADI.

The chain has TRBV2 and TRBJ1-1; TRBD1 matches 8 bases. J was trimmed by 9 bases and V by 5 bases; bases with no gene match: 14. Germline V gene data show CDR1 as SNHLY and CDR2 as FYNNEI. The CDR3 is made up of 15 amino acids. The CDR3 DNA reads as TGTGCCAGCAGTCCCGCCACAGGGGGAACTATCAAAGCTTTCTTT. As protein: CASSPATGGTIKAFF. Drawing the rest from reference TRBV2 and TRBJ1-1, the complete variable domain is EPEVTQTPSHQVTQMGQEVILRCVPISNHLYFYWYRQILGQKVEFLVSFYNNEISEKSEIFDDQFSVERPDGSNFTLKIRSTKLEDSAMYFCASSPATGGTIKAFFGQGTRLTVV.

This chain joins TRBV7-9 and TRBJ1-2; 10 nucleotides align to TRBD1. CDR1 and CDR2 from the germline V gene are SEHNR and FQNEAQ (reference sequence). The CDR3 has 14 residues. Trimming at V came to 3 bases and at J to 8 bases, leaving 6 bases not matched to a gene. For the CDR3, the DNA is TGTGCCAGCAGCTTTGGACAGGGGGAAGGGGGCTACACCTTC. Amino acids: CASSFGQGEGGYTF.

The V call is TRBV25-1, the J call TRBJ2-3; 8 nucleotides align to TRBD2. After removal of 7 bases from V and 2 bases from J, the junction contained 2 bases not matched to a gene. CDR1 MGHDK and CDR2 SYGVNS come from the germline V gene. The CDR3 has 13 amino acids. The CDR3 DNA sequence: TGTGCCAGCACGGGAGGGTACACAGATACGCAGTATTTT. As protein: CASTGGYTDTQYF.

V gene TRBV11-2 combines with J gene TRBJ2-3; a weak D match, TRBD1 (5 bases). CDR1 is SGHAT, CDR2 FQNNGV, per germline. Deletions cut 5 bases from V and 4 bases from J, with 22 bases between. The CDR3 consists of 17 residues. CDR3 in DNA: TGTGCCAGCAGCCTCTATTACGATGGGGCAGAAGCAGATACGCAGTATTTT. It translates to CASSLYYDGAEADTQYF.

This chain links TRBV28 with TRBJ1-2, with 7 bases that match TRBD1. J gave up 2 bases and V 3 bases, and 6 bases lay outside the gene matches. The CDR3 contains 15 residues. CDR1 and CDR2 from the germline V gene are MDHEN and SYDVKM. CDR3 protein: CASSLLGTVNYGYTF. The CDR3 region has the DNA TGTGCCAGCAGTTTGTTAGGGACAGTAAACTATGGCTACACCTTC.

The chain recombines TRBV4-2 with TRBJ1-1; D remains ambiguous. Germline V CDR1 and CDR2: LGHNA, YNFKEQ. The CDR3 extends over 15 amino acids. Trimming took off 3 bases at V and 4 bases at J, with 15 bases between the two ends. CDR3 sequence: CASSQEDMGVTEAFF. The CDR3 DNA follows: TGTGCCAGCAGCCAGGAGGATATGGGTGTCACTGAAGCTTTCTTT.

This clone was observed a few times. The chain has TRBV10-3 and TRBJ1-1, with D hard to call. CDR3 length equals 13 residues. Germline lookup yields CDR1 ENHRY and CDR2 SYGVKD. V was clipped by 6 bases and J by 2 bases, with 10 bases between them. Written as DNA, the CDR3 is TGTGCCATCAGGAGGGTCGAAAACACTGAAGCTTTCTTT. It translates to CAIRRVENTEAFF.

This rearrangement joins TRBV7-2 to TRBJ1-2; TRBD1 aligns across 9 bases. Trimming cost V 3 bases and J 3 bases; bases outside gene matches: 5. Germline lookup yields CDR1 SGHTA and CDR2 FQGNSA. CDR3 length equals 15 residues. CDR3: CASSFDRGSHYGYTF. The CDR3 DNA reads TGTGCCAGCAGCTTCGACAGGGGGTCTCACTATGGCTACACCTTC.

The rearrangement joins TRBV25-1 to TRBJ1-2; D not resolved. Germline loops: CDR1 MGHDK, CDR2 SYGVNS. The CDR3 consists of 15 residues. The V and J ends lost 1 base and 4 bases respectively, with 13 bases between them. CDR3 nucleotide sequence: TGTGCCAGCAGTGAATGGGCCGGGGTGGGCTATGGCTACACCTTC. It encodes CASSEWAGVGYGYTF.

The chain carries TRBV9 and TRBJ1-2; perhaps TRBD1 as D (5 bases). V lost 2 bases, J lost 0 bases, and 14 bases lay in between. Germline assignment: CDR1 SGDLS and CDR2 YYNGEE. CDR3 length: 16 residues. The CDR3 DNA reads TGTGCCAGCAGCGTTCGGGACGGACGTACTAACTATGGCTACACCTTC. This gives the protein CASSVRDGRTNYGYTF.

The chain uses TRBV6-1 and TRBJ2-5, with a possible D match to TRBD2 (5 bases). Germline-derived CDR1 and CDR2 are MNHNS and SASEGT. There are 12 residues in the CDR3. Trimming removed 11 bases from V and 5 bases from J, with 15 bases in between. The CDR3 DNA follows: TGTGCCGGTGCGGGCGCCGGCGAGACCCAGTACTTC. Its protein product is CAGAGAGETQYF.

The chain couples TRBV5-6 to TRBJ2-1; 7 bases are shared with TRBD1. The CDR3 runs 14 residues. The V segment lost 5 bases and the J segment 4 bases; nucleotides outside the gene matches: 6. The germline CDR1 and CDR2 sequences are SGHDT and YYEEEE. The CDR3 loop reads CASSTDRSYNEQFF. CDR3 coding DNA: TGTGCCAGCAGTACGGACAGGAGTTACAATGAGCAGTTCTTC. Complete variable domain (other parts from reference TRBV5-6 and TRBJ2-1): DAGVTQSPTHLIKTRGQQVTLRCSPKSGHDTVSWYQQALGQGPQFIFQYYEEEERQRGNFPDRFSGHQFPNYSSELNVNALLLGDSALYLCASSTDRSYNEQFFGPGTRLTVL.

Only one count was recorded for this clone. The genes are TRBV6-6 and TRBJ2-1; TRBD1 matches at 9 bases. CDR3 length: 13 amino acids. Trimming removed 4 bases from V and 15 bases from J; junction bases left unmatched: 10. Per the germline V gene, CDR1 is MNHNY and CDR2 is SVGAGI (reference sequence). Written as DNA, the CDR3 is TGTGCCAGCAGTTCTTCCGGGACAGGGCGGAGGTTCTTC. Amino acids: CASSSSGTGRRFF.

The genes are TRBV19 and TRBJ2-3; TRBD2 matches 8 bases. Germline V CDR1 and CDR2: LNHDA, SQIVND (reference sequence). The trim removed 10 bases at V and 6 bases at J, leaving 9 bases unmatched. This CDR3 comprises 13 residues. The CDR3 sequence is CATSGGPGDTQYF. In DNA, the CDR3 is TGTGCCACTTCGGGGGGGCCAGGCGATACGCAGTATTTT.

The rearrangement uses TRBV6-5 and TRBJ1-6, with D tentatively TRBD1 (6 bases). The CDR3 runs to 13 residues. CDR1 is MNHEY, CDR2 SVGAGI, per germline. The germline V and J ends were trimmed by 8 bases and 10 bases, with 15 bases remaining between them. For the CDR3, the DNA is TGTGCCAGCGCAAGGGGGGGAGGGTCACCCCTCCACTTT. It encodes CASARGGGSPLHF.

This clone was observed once. V gene TRBV28 combines with J gene TRBJ1-5; D call uncertain. The ends were cut back, 3 bases at V and 0 bases at J, with 18 bases in the middle. This CDR3 is 18 amino acids long. Germline CDR1 is MDHEN and CDR2 is SYDVKM. The CDR3 region is CASSFTPLGPYSNQPQHF. The CDR3 DNA sequence: TGTGCCAGCAGTTTTACTCCTCTTGGCCCTTATAGCAATCAGCCCCAGCATTTT.

The chain couples TRBV5-5 to TRBJ2-7; TRBD2 agrees at 11 bases. CDR3 length equals 16 residues. CDR1 and CDR2 (germline): SGHKS, YYEKEE (reference sequence). Trimming cost V 4 bases and J 4 bases; bases outside gene matches: 10. Here the CDR3 DNA reads TGTGCCAGCAGCCCCGGACTAGCGGGCCGAGGGTACGAGCAGTACTTC. Its protein product is CASSPGLAGRGYEQYF.

The V gene is TRBV10-3, the J gene TRBJ2-3, with D possibly TRBD2 on 6 matching bases. The CDR3 covers 14 residues. CDR1 is ENHRY and CDR2 is SYGVKD in the germline V gene. With 2 bases removed from V and 3 bases from J, the gap between germline ends came to 9 bases. CDR3: CAISEGGVTDTQYF. In DNA, the CDR3 is TGTGCCATCAGTGAGGGAGGGGTGACAGATACGCAGTATTTT.

This clone was counted a few times. The chain couples TRBV10-3 to TRBJ1-6; 7 nucleotides align to TRBD1. CDR1 is ENHRY, CDR2 SYGVKD, per germline. J lost 5 bases, V lost 6 bases, and 1 base had no gene match. CDR3 length: 13 residues. The CDR3 sequence: CAIRGTDNSPLHF. The CDR3 DNA follows: TGTGCCATCAGAGGGACAGATAATTCACCCCTCCACTTT.

The rearrangement links TRBV25-1 to TRBJ2-1; D remains unclear. Germline-derived CDR1 and CDR2 are MGHDK and SYGVNS. The CDR3 has 15 residues. Deletions cut 1 base from V and 3 bases from J, with 10 bases between. The CDR3 here is CASSEFLGFYNEQFF. The CDR3 DNA sequence: TGTGCCAGCAGTGAATTTCTTGGGTTCTACAATGAGCAGTTCTTC.